This T cell receptor (beta chain) was retrieved from a study of T cell changes during pregnancy in multiple sclerosis. The CDR3 spans 15 residues. CDR1 SGHAT and CDR2 FQNNGV come from the germline V gene. V was trimmed by 1 base and J by 4 bases, leaving 12 bases between them. Sequencing used immunoSEQ multiplex PCR; TCRdb keeps in-frame clones, though not all of them. Among 55,000 to 80,000 clones listed, about 93% were seen once. This chain uses TRBV11-2 with TRBJ2-3, with a possible D match to TRBD2 (5 bases). The clonotype originates from a female donor with multiple sclerosis, enrolled in a pregnancy study. The sequencing used CD8+ T cells from peripheral blood mononuclear cells, collected in the second trimester of pregnancy. CDR3 sequence: CASSLGLRDSDTQYF. The DNA of the CDR3 is TGTGCCAGCAGCTTAGGCCTCCGGGATTCAGATACGCAGTATTTT. The full variable domain, its missing parts supplied by reference TRBV11-2 and TRBJ2-3, is EAGVAQSPRYKIIEKRQSVAFWCNPISGHATLYWYQQILGQGPKLLIQFQNNGVVDDSQLPKDRFSAERLKGVDSTLKIQPAKLEDSAVYLCASSLGLRDSDTQYFGPGTRLTVL.